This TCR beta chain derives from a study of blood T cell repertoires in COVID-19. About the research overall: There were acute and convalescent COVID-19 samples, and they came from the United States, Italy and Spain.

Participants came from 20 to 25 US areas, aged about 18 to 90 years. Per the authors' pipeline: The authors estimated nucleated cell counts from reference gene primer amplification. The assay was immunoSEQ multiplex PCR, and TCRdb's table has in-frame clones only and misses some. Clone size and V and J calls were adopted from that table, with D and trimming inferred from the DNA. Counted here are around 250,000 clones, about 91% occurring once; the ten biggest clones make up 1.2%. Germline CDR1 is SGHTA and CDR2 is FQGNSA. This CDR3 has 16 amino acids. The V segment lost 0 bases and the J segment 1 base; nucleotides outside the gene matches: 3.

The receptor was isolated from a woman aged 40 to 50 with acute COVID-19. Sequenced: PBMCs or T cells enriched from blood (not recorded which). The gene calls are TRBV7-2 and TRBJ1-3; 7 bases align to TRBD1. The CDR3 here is CASSLATGWSGNTIYF. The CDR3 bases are TGTGCCAGCAGCTTAGCGACAGGGTGGTCTGGAAACACCATATATTTT.